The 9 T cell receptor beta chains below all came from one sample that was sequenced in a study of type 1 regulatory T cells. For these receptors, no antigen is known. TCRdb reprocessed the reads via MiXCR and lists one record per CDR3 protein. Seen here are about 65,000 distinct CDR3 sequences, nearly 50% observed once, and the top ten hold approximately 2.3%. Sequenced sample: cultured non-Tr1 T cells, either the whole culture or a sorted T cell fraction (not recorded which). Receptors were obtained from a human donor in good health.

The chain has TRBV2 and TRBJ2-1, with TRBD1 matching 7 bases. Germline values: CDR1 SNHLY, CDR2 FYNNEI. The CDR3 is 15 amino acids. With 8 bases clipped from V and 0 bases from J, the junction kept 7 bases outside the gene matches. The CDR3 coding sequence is TGTGCCAGCGCAAGGGACAGCCGCTCCTACAATGAGCAGTTCTTC. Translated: CASARDSRSYNEQFF.

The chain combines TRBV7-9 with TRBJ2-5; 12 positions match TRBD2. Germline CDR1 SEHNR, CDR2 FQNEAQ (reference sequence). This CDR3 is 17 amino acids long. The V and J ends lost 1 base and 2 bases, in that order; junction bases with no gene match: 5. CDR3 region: CASSLGTSGERQETQYF. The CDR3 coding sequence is TGTGCCAGCAGCTTAGGGACTAGCGGGGAGCGGCAAGAGACCCAGTACTTC.

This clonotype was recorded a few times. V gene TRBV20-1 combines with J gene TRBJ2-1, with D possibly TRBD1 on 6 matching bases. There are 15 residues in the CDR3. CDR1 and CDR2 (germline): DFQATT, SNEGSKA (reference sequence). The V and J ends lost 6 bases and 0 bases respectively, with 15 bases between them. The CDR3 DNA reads TGCAGTGCAAAGGGGGTAGGCAGCTCCTACAATGAGCAGTTCTTC. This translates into CSAKGVGSSYNEQFF.

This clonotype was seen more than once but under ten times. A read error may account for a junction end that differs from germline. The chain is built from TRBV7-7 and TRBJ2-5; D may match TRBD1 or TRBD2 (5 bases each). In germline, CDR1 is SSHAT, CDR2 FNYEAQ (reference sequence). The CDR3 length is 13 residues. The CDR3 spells CASSLDNRGTQYF. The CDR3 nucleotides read TGTGCTAGCAGCTTGGACAACCGGGGGACCCAGTACTTC.

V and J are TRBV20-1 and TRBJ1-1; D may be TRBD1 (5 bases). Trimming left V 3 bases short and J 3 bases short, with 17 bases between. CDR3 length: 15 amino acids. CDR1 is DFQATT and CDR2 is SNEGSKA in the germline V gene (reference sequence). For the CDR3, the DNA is TGCAGTGCTAGTAGTTGGGGACGGTCCGACACTGAAGCTTTCTTT. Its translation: CSASSWGRSDTEAFF.

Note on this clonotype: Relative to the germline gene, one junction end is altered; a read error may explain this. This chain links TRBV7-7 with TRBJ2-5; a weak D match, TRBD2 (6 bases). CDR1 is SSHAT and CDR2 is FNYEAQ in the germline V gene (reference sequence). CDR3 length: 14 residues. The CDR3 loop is CASSRDSGGKTQYF. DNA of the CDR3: TGTGCTAGCAGTCGGGACTCCGGGGGAAAGACCCAGTACTTC. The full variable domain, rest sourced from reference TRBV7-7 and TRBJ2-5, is GAGVSQSPRYKVTKRGQDVTLRCDPISSHATLYWYQQALGQGPEFLTYFNYEAQPDKSGLPSDRFSAERPEGSISTLTIQRTEQRDSAMYRCASSRDSGGKTQYFGPGTRLLVL.

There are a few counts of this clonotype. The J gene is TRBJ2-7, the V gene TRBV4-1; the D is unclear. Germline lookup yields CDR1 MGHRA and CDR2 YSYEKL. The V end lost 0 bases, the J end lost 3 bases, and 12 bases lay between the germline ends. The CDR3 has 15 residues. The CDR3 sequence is CASSQDRLVGYEQYF. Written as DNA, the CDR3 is TGCGCCAGCAGCCAAGATAGACTGGTTGGCTACGAGCAGTACTTC.

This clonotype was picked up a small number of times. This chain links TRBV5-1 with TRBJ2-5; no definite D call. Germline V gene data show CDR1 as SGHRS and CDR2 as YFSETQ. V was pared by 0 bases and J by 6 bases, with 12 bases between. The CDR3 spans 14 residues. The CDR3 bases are TGCGCCAGCAGCTTGGTTGGAGAATCTCAGACCCAGTACTTC. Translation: CASSLVGESQTQYF.

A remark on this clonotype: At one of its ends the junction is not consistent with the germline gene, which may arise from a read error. For the CDR3, the DNA is TGTGACAGCACCGGGGTCACGGCCTTTATGGAGACCCAGTACTTC. As protein: CDSTGVTAFMETQYF. The chain joins TRBV2 to TRBJ2-5; a possible D gene is TRBD2 (5 bases). CDR1 is SNHLY and CDR2 is FYNNEI in the germline V gene. This CDR3 is 15 amino acids long.